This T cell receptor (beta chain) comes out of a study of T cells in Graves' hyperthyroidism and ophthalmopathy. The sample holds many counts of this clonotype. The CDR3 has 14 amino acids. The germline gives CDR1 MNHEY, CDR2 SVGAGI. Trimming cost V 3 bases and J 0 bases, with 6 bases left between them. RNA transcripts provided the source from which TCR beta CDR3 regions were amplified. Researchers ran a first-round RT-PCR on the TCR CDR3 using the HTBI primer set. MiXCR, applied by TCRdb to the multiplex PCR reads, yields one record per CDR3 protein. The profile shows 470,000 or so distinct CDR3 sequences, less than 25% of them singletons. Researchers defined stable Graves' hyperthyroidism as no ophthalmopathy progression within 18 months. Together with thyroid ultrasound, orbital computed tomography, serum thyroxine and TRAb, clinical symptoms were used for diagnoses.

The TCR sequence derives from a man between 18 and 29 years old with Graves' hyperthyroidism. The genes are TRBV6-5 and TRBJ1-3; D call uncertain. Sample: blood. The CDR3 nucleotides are TGTGCCAGCAGTTATGACAACTCTGGAAACACCATATATTTT. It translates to CASSYDNSGNTIYF.